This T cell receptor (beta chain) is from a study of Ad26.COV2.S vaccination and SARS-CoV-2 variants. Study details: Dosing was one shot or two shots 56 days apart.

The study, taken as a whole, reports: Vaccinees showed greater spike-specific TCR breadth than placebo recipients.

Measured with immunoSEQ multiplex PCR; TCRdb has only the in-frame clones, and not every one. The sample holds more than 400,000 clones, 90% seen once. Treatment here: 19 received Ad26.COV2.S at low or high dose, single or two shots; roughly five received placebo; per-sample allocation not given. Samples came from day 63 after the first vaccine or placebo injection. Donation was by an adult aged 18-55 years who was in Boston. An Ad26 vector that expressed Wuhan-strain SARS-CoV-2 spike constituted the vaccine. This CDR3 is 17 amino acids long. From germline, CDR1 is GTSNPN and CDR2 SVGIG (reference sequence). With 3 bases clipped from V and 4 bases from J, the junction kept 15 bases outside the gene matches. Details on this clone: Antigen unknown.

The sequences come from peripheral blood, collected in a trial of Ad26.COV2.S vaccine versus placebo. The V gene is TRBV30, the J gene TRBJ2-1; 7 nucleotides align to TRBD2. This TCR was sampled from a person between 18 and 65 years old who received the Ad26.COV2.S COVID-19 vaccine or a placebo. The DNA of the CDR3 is TGTGCCTGGAGGGGGGTGGGTGCGGGAGTAAATTACAATGAGCAGTTCTTC. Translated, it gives CAWRGVGAGVNYNEQFF.